Sequencing of this T cell receptor beta chain was carried out in a study of blood T cell repertoires in COVID-19. Generated by immunoSEQ multiplex PCR, the TCRdb table keeps only in-frame clones and is missing some. The profile shows under 65,000 clones, 91% of them singletons. This CDR3 is 15 amino acids long. After removal of 4 bases from V and 3 bases from J, the junction contained 6 bases not matched to a gene. The V gene's germline CDR1 is KGHSH and CDR2 LQKENI. This receptor was obtained from a man aged 45-65 years with acute or convalescent COVID-19. The chain is built from TRBV18 and TRBJ1-5; 7 bases agree with TRBD1. The material sequenced was peripheral blood. The CDR3 nucleotides read TGTGCCAGCTCACAATTTACAGGGGACAATCAGCCCCAGCATTTT. Its translation is CASSQFTGDNQPQHF.